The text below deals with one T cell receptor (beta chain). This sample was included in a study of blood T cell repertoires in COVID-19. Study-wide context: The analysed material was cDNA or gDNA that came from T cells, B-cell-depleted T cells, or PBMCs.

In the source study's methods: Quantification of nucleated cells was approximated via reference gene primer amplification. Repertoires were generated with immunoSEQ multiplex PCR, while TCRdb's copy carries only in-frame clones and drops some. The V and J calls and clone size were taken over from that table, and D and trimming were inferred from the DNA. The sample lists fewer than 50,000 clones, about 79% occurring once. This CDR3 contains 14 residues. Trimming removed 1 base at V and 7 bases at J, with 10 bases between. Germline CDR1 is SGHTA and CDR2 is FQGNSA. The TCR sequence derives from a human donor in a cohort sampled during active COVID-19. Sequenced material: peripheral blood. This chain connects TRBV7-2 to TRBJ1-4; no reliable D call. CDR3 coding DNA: TGTGCCAGCAGCTTAGGAGGGTACGGTGAAAAACTGTTTTTT. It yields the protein CASSLGGYGEKLFF.